The 19 T cell receptor beta chains listed next were all sequenced from one sample in a study of blood T cell repertoires in COVID-19. Using immunoSEQ multiplex PCR, the repertoire was profiled, and TCRdb retains in-frame clones only, with some absent. This sample has more than 150,000 clones, with roughly 90% found just once. The source material was peripheral blood. These receptors all stem from a woman aged 70 to 79 with acute or convalescent COVID-19.

As for this clone: Compared with germline, one end of the junction differs, possibly owing to a read error. V gene TRBV5-5 combines with J gene TRBJ1-2; D may be TRBD1 (5 bases). CDR1 and CDR2 (germline): SGHKS, YYEKEE (reference sequence). CDR3 length: 16 amino acids. CDR3 sequence (DNA): TGTGCCAGCAGCTCGCACGCTCCAGGGATCAAATCTGGCTGCACCTTC. Translated: CASSSHAPGIKSGCTF.

The V gene is TRBV25-1, the J gene TRBJ2-7; D uncertain. V was shortened by 0 bases and J by 7 bases, with 7 bases between the two germline ends. Germline V gene data show CDR1 as MGHDK and CDR2 as SYGVNS. This CDR3 is built from 12 residues. The CDR3 sequence is CASSEYGWEQYF. The CDR3 DNA is TGTGCCAGCAGTGAATACGGGTGGGAGCAGTACTTC.

This clone appeared a single time. The J gene is TRBJ1-5, the V gene TRBV19; 8 bases match TRBD1. The CDR3 is 13 residues long. With 5 bases clipped from V and 9 bases from J, the junction kept 6 bases outside the gene matches. Germline lookup yields CDR1 LNHDA and CDR2 SQIVND (reference sequence). CDR3 sequence: CASSLQGAWPQHF. CDR3 coding DNA: TGTGCCAGTAGTCTCCAGGGGGCCTGGCCCCAGCATTTT.

The V and J genes are TRBV30 and TRBJ2-3; the match to TRBD2 covers 9 bases. This CDR3 has 14 amino acids. With V trimmed by 5 bases and J by 7 bases, 10 bases remained unmatched. In germline, CDR1 is GTSNPN, CDR2 SVGIG (reference sequence). The CDR3 DNA reads TGTGCCTGGGCTAGCGGGAATAAAGTGAATACGCAGTATTTT. The encoded protein is CAWASGNKVNTQYF.

The chain has TRBV28 and TRBJ2-7; D not resolved. Trimming took 8 bases from V and 3 from J, leaving 11 bases between them. The CDR3 is 12 residues long. Germline-derived CDR1 and CDR2 are MDHEN and SYDVKM. CDR3 amino acids: CASGPLNYEQYF. The CDR3 DNA sequence: TGTGCCAGCGGCCCGTTGAACTACGAGCAGTACTTC.

The chain links TRBV28 to TRBJ1-1; a weak D match, TRBD1 (5 bases). The CDR3 is 14 amino acids. Germline V gives CDR1 MDHEN, CDR2 SYDVKM. Trimming stripped 3 bases from V and 10 bases from J, with 18 bases between. The CDR3 loop reads CASSFRIRQMRAFF. The CDR3 nucleotides read TGTGCCAGCAGTTTCCGTATCCGACAGATGCGAGCTTTCTTT.

The chain joins TRBV2 to TRBJ1-4; D not certain. The germline V gene has CDR1 SNHLY and CDR2 FYNNEI. The CDR3 covers 12 residues. Between the trimmed V and J ends, which lost 8 bases and 0 bases, there was a span of 4 bases. CDR3: CASLATNEKLFF. As DNA, the CDR3 is TGTGCCAGCCTTGCAACTAATGAAAAACTGTTTTTT.

V and J are TRBV4-3 and TRBJ2-5, with 7 bases aligning to TRBD1. CDR3 length: 16 amino acids. Germline V CDR1 and CDR2: LGHNA, YSLEER. J was trimmed by 6 bases and V by 0 bases; bases with no gene match: 10. The CDR3: CASSQDYVGGWKTQYF. CDR3 coding DNA: TGCGCCAGCAGCCAAGATTACGTAGGGGGCTGGAAGACCCAGTACTTC.

The chain uses TRBV16 and TRBJ1-4; 12 bases are a match to TRBD1. In germline, CDR1 is KGHSY, CDR2 FQNENV. The CDR3 is made up of 17 amino acids. After removal of 0 bases from V and 10 bases from J, the junction contained 9 bases not matched to a gene. Here the CDR3 reads CASSQSGTGGASVKLFF. The CDR3 region has the DNA TGTGCCAGCAGCCAATCCGGGACAGGGGGCGCGAGCGTAAAACTGTTTTTT. Looking up the rest from reference TRBV16 and TRBJ1-4 gives the full variable domain: GEEVAQTPKHLVRGEGQKAKLYCAPIKGHSYVFWYQQVLKNEFKFLISFQNENVFDETGMPKERFSAKCLPNSPCSLEIQATKLEDSAVYFCASSQSGTGGASVKLFFGSGTQLSVL.

The chain employs TRBV7-9 and TRBJ1-2, with TRBD1 matching over 8 bases. Germline V gene data show CDR1 as SEHNR and CDR2 as FQNEAQ (reference sequence). The CDR3 extends over 15 amino acids. V trimming: 8 bases; J trimming: 2 bases; junction bases outside the gene matches: 10. DNA of the CDR3: TGTGCCAGCCATAACTTCGGACAGGGAAACTATGGCTACACCTTC. This codes for CASHNFGQGNYGYTF. The full variable domain, rest sourced from reference TRBV7-9 and TRBJ1-2, is DTGVSQNPRHKITKRGQNVTFRCDPISEHNRLYWYRQTLGQGPEFLTYFQNEAQLEKSRLLSDRFSAERPKGSFSTLEIQRTEQGDSAMYLCASHNFGQGNYGYTFGSGTRLTVV.

The rearrangement joins TRBV5-1 to TRBJ2-1; D is unresolved. V lost 5 bases and J lost 2, with 11 bases in between. There are 14 residues in the CDR3. Germline CDR1 SGHRS, CDR2 YFSETQ. The CDR3 DNA is TGCGCCAGCAGGGCTGGTAGCCCCTACAATGAGCAGTTCTTC. Translated, it gives CASRAGSPYNEQFF.

This clone showed up just a few times. This rearrangement joins TRBV10-3 to TRBJ2-5; 8 bases map to TRBD1. The V segment lost 3 bases and the J segment 5 bases; nucleotides outside the gene matches: 8. This CDR3 has 15 amino acids. Germline V gene sequence: CDR1 ENHRY, CDR2 SYGVKD. The CDR3 here is CAISERRQGAETQYF. The CDR3 bases are TGTGCCATCAGTGAAAGGCGGCAGGGGGCCGAGACCCAGTACTTC.

This rearrangement joins TRBV18 to TRBJ1-5; 7 bases map to TRBD1. Germline CDR1 reads KGHSH; CDR2 reads LQKENI. The V and J ends lost 3 bases and 3 bases, in that order; junction bases with no gene match: 8. The CDR3 extends over 16 amino acids. The CDR3 DNA is TGTGCCAGCTCACCGTACCGGGACAGCACCAATCAGCCCCAGCATTTT. Translated, it gives CASSPYRDSTNQPQHF.

The chain couples TRBV27 to TRBJ1-5, with 8 bases aligning to TRBD1. The CDR3 is 14 amino acids. Germline V gene sequence: CDR1 MNHEY, CDR2 SMNVEV (reference sequence). V trimming: 6 bases; J trimming: 3 bases; junction bases outside the gene matches: 4. CDR3 sequence: CASSRTGNNQPQHF. The DNA of the CDR3 is TGTGCCAGCAGCCGGACAGGGAACAATCAGCCCCAGCATTTT.

The chain uses TRBV9 and TRBJ2-3, with 9 bases that match TRBD2. This CDR3 is 17 amino acids long. Trimming cost V 2 bases and J 0 bases; bases outside gene matches: 7. Germline loops: CDR1 SGDLS, CDR2 YYNGEE. CDR3: CASSVKRGAISTDTQYF. The CDR3 nucleotides are TGTGCCAGCAGCGTCAAGCGGGGGGCGATTAGCACAGATACGCAGTATTTT.

The chain recombines TRBV7-2 with TRBJ1-6, with 8 bases lining up with TRBD1. The germline V gene encodes CDR1 SGHTA and CDR2 FQGNSA. The CDR3 consists of 15 residues. Trimming at V came to 2 bases and at J to 7 bases, leaving 4 bases not matched to a gene. CDR3 DNA: TGTGCCAGCAGCTTAATCGCAGGGGGCAATTCACCCCTCCACTTT. Its translation: CASSLIAGGNSPLHF.

The rearrangement joins TRBV9 to TRBJ2-4; D is possibly TRBD1 (6 bases). With 4 bases removed from V and 5 bases from J, the gap between germline ends came to 19 bases. The germline V gene has CDR1 SGDLS and CDR2 YYNGEE. CDR3 size: 16 residues. As DNA, the CDR3 is TGTGCCAGCAGCCCCCACCTAGAACAGGGAGAAAACATTCAGTACTTC. Its protein product is CASSPHLEQGENIQYF.

The J gene is TRBJ2-5, the V gene TRBV27; 9 bases match TRBD1. After removal of 5 bases from V and 1 base from J, the junction contained 5 bases not matched to a gene. This CDR3 has 15 amino acids. Germline CDR1 MNHEY, CDR2 SMNVEV (reference sequence). For the CDR3, the DNA is TGTGCCAGCAGTCCCGGACAGGGGCTCCAAGAGACCCAGTACTTC. Translated: CASSPGQGLQETQYF.

The V and J genes are TRBV30 and TRBJ2-2; 7 bases agree with TRBD1. V lost 2 bases, J lost 2 bases, and 5 bases stayed unmatched. The CDR3 loop spans 15 amino acids. CDR1 is GTSNPN, CDR2 SVGIG, per germline (reference sequence). The CDR3 region has the DNA TGTGCCTGGAGTAGGGACAGCCTAAACACCGGGGAGCTGTTTTTT. Translation: CAWSRDSLNTGELFF.